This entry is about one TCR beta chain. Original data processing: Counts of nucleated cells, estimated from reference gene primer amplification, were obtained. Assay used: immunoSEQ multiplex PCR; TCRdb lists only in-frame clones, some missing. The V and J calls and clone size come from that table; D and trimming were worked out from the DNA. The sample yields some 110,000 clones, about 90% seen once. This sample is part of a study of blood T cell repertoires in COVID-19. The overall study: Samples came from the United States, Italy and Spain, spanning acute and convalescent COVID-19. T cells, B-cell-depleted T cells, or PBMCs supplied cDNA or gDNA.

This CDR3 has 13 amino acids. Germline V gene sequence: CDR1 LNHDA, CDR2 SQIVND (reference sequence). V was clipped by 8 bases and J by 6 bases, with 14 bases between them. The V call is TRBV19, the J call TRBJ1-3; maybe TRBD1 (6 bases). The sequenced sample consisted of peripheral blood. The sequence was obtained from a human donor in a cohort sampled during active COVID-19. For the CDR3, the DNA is TGTGCCAGTGGAACAGGGTACGAAAACACCATATATTTT. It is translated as CASGTGYENTIYF.